This record looks at one TCR beta chain sequence and its context. Its antigen is as yet unknown. Looked up from germline, CDR1 is MNHEY and CDR2 is SMNVEV (reference sequence). V was pared by 5 bases and J by 6 bases, with 10 bases of the junction left unmatched. The CDR3 is made up of 17 amino acids. This entry comes from a study of cytomegalovirus exposure and HLA in healthy donors. Whole-study findings and limits: In a later analysis, at a false discovery rate of 0.05, 16,951 TCR beta sequences were associated with HLA alleles. About 87% or about 30% of the time was how often most TCR beta V segments were productive, according to an earlier analysis.

PCR amplification relied on 60 Vbeta primers (plus 13 Jbeta primers). In the source study's methods: In a later analysis, approximately 80 million unique TCR beta chains included roughly 11 million shared by two or more donors. Assay used: immunoSEQ multiplex PCR; TCRdb lists only in-frame clones, some missing. The V and J calls and the clone size are those of that table, but D and trimming were determined from the DNA. The sample includes under 200,000 clones, less than 85% of them seen just once. This sequence originates from a man aged 35 to 55 in good health and CMV-seronegative. Sequencing was performed on PBMCs. The chain carries TRBV27 and TRBJ2-2; 12 bases fit TRBD2. The CDR3 DNA reads TGTGCCAGCAGTCCCGGCTCCGGACTAGCGGGATCCGGGGAGCTGTTTTTT. Its protein product is CASSPGSGLAGSGELFF.